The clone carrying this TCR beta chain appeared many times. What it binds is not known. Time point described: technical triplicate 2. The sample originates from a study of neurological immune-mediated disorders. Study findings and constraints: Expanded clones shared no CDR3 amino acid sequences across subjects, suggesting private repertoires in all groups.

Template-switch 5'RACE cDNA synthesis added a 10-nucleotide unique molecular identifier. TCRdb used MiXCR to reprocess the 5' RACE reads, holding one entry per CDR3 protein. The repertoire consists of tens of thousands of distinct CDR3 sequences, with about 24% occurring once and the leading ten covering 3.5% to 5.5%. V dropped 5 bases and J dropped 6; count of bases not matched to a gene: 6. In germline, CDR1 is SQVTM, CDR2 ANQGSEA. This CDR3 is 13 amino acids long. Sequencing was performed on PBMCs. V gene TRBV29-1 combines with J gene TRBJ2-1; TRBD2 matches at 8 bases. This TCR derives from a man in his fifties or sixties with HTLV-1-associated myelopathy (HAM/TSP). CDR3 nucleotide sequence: TGCAGCGTTCGAGGCGGGAGGAGCAATGAGCAGTTCTTC. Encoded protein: CSVRGGRSNEQFF.